This T cell receptor beta chain stems from a study of long-term antiretroviral therapy in people with HIV. The study's findings and limits: Clones that had undergone expansion before ART prevailed in the repertoire throughout all time points.

Researchers report immunoSEQ v3.0 was run at survey level. A per-sample goal of roughly 40,000-55,000 T-cell genomes was targeted by sequencing. Data came from immunoSEQ multiplex PCR; TCRdb stores just in-frame clones and leaves some out. The sample has 32,000 or so clones; approximately 85% are singletons. People in the study who had HIV all got their treatment in the United States. Between the trimmed V and J ends, which lost 0 bases and 4 bases, there was a span of 7 bases. In germline, CDR1 is SGHVS, CDR2 FNYEAQ. The CDR3 runs 13 residues. This clone appeared a few times. What it binds is not known.

The chain links TRBV7-6 to TRBJ2-7, with D uncertain. The clonotype originates from a man aged 18-30 years with HIV. The input for sequencing was unsorted PBMCs, taken about 3.3 years after starting antiretroviral therapy. This CDR3 reads CASSLAVGYEQYF. The DNA of the CDR3 is TGTGCCAGCAGCTTAGCGGTTGGTTACGAGCAGTACTTC. Based on the CDR3 plus reference TRBV7-6 and TRBJ2-7, the full variable domain is GAGVSQSPRYKVTKRGQDVALRCDPISGHVSLYWYRQALGQGPEFLTYFNYEAQQDKSGLPNDRFSAERPEGSISTLTIQRTEQRDSAMYRCASSLAVGYEQYFGPGTRLTVT.